This entry concerns a single T cell receptor (beta chain). As yet, its antigen is unknown. Every PCR got spiked synthetic TCR analog templates. TCRdb keeps only in-frame clones here, not all; method: immunoSEQ multiplex PCR. The sample lists over 45,000 clones, nearly 90% occurring once. The germline V gene encodes CDR1 KGHSH and CDR2 LQKENI. This CDR3 is built from 14 residues. J was trimmed by 4 bases and V by 5 bases; bases with no gene match: 2. This sample is part of a study of PD-L1 blockade in urothelial cancer. Study information: Before enrollment, 0 to 3 chemotherapy regimens had been given to patients. The median number of T cells present in blood samples was around 150,000. Study-wide results and caveats: Better progression-free and overall survival followed lower pretreatment blood clonality.

The gene calls are TRBV18 and TRBJ1-4; 9 bases are a match to TRBD1. The TCR originated in a man aged 60-69 years with urothelial cancer. Sequencing used PBMCs, obtained around atezolizumab (anti-PD-L1) treatment. In DNA form, the CDR3 reads TGTGCCAGCTCAGGACAGGGGAATAATGAAAAACTGTTTTTT. This codes for CASSGQGNNEKLFF.